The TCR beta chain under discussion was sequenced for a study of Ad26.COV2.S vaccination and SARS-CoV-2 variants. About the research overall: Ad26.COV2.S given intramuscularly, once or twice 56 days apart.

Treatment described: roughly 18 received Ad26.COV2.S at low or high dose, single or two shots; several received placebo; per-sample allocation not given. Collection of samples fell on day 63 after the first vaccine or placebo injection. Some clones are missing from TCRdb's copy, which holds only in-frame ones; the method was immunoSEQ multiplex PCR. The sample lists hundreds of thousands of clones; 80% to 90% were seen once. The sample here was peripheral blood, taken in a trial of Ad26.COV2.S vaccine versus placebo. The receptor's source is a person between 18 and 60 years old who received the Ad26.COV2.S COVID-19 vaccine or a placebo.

Here the CDR3 DNA reads TGTGCCAGCAGTTATGGACTAGCCCTCCCCTTCTACTTC. This sequence encodes CASSYGLALPFYF. The rearrangement joins TRBV7-2 to TRBJ2-7; 8 positions match TRBD2. CDR1 SGHTA and CDR2 FQGNSA come from the germline V gene. V shed 6 bases and J 13 bases; nucleotides not matched to a gene: 14. The CDR3 contains 13 residues.